The sequence of this T cell receptor beta chain was determined in a study of cytomegalovirus exposure and HLA in healthy donors. Points from the study as a whole: Clonal expansion, a later analysis showed, was greater in HLA-associated TCR beta chains than in equally common others. Most observed TCR sequences were rare, whereas some public TCRs were detected in many donors. Cytomegalovirus-associated TCR beta chains were listed, numbering some 180. It was only CMV serostatus that was available as immune exposure information.

PCR was performed using 60 Vbeta and 13 Jbeta primers. Using immunoSEQ multiplex PCR, the repertoire was profiled, and TCRdb retains in-frame clones only, with some absent. The ten top clones account for roughly 1.3%, within a sample of 150,000 or so clones. Points on this clone: What it binds is unknown.

V was cut by 6 bases and J by 1 base, with 9 bases left in between. The length of the CDR3 is 13 residues. Looked up from germline, CDR1 is SGHDN and CDR2 is FVKESK. The sequencing input was PBMCs. V and J are TRBV14 and TRBJ1-1; D remains ambiguous. The clonotype was recovered from an older woman in good health and CMV-seronegative. This CDR3 is CASSRQANTEAFF. CDR3 DNA sequence: TGTGCCAGCAGTAGGCAGGCGAACACTGAAGCTTTCTTT.